This T cell receptor beta chain was observed in a study of blood T cell repertoires in COVID-19. Under the authors' procedure: Estimates of nucleated cell counts were drawn from the amplification of reference gene primers. Only in-frame clones appear in the TCRdb table, and some are missing; sequencing was by immunoSEQ multiplex PCR. V and J calls and clone size are given by that table; D and trimming were obtained from the DNA. The repertoire consists of 100,000 to 150,000 clones, with around 81% occurring once and the leading ten covering around 4%. Input material: peripheral blood. This receptor was obtained from a woman between 50 and 59 years old with acute or convalescent COVID-19.

CDR3 in amino acids: CASSQGARSNQPQHF. CDR3 DNA sequence: TGTGCCAGCAGCCAGGGGGCGCGGAGCAATCAGCCCCAGCATTTT. The chain couples TRBV5-7 to TRBJ1-5; TRBD1 aligns across 8 bases. TRBV5-7 is classed as an ORF, of uncertain function. The CDR3 extends over 15 amino acids. Trimming at V came to 4 bases and at J to 1 base, leaving 4 bases not matched to a gene.